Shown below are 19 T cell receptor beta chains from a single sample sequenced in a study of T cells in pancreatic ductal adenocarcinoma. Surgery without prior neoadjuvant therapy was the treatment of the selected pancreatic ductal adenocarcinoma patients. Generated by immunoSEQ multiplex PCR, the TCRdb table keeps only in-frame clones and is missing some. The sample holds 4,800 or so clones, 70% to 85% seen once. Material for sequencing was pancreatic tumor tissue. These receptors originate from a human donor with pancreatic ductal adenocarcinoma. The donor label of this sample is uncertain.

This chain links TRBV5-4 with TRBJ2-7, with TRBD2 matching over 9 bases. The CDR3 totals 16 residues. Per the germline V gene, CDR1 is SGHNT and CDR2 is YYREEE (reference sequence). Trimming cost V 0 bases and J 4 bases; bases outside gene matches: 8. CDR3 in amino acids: CASSLEAGAGGYEQYF. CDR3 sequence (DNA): TGTGCCAGCAGCTTGGAAGCGGGGGCGGGGGGGTACGAGCAGTACTTC. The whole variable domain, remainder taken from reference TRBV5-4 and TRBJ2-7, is ETGVTQSPTHLIKTRGQQVTLRCSSQSGHNTVSWYQQALGQGPQFIFQYYREEENGRGNFPPRFSGLQFPNYSSELNVNALELDDSALYLCASSLEAGAGGYEQYFGPGTRLTVT.

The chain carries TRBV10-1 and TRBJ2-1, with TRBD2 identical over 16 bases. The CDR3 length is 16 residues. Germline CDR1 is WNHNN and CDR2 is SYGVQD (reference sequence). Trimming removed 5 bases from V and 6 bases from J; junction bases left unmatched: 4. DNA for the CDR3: TGCGCCAGCAGTCCGGGACTAGCGGGAGGGACCAATGAGCAGTTCTTC. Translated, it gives CASSPGLAGGTNEQFF.

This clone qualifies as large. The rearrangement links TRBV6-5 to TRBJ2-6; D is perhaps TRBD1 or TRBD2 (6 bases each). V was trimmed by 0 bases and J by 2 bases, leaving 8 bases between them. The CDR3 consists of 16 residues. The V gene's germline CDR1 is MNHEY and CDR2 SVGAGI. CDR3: CASSYSRGAGANVLTF. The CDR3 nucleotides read TGTGCCAGCAGTTACTCGAGGGGGGCTGGGGCCAACGTCCTGACTTTC.

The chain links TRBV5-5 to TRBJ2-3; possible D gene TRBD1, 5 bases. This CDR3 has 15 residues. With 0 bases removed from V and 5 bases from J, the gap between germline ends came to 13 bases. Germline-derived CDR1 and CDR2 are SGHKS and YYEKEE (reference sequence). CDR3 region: CASSLAPQAGDTQYF. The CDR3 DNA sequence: TGTGCCAGCAGCTTGGCCCCACAGGCTGGAGATACGCAGTATTTT.

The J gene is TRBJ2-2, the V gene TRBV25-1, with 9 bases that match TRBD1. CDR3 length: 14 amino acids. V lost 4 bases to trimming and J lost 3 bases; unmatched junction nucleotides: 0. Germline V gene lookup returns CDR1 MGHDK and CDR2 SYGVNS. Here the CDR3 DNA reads TGTGCCAGCAGTGGGACAGGGGACACCGGGGAGCTGTTTTTT. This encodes CASSGTGDTGELFF.

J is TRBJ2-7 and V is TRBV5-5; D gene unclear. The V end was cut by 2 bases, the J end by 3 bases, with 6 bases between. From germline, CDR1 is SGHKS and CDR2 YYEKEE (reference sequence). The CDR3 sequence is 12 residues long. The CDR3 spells CASSFRRYEQYF. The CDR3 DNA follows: TGTGCCAGCAGCTTTAGACGCTACGAGCAGTACTTC.

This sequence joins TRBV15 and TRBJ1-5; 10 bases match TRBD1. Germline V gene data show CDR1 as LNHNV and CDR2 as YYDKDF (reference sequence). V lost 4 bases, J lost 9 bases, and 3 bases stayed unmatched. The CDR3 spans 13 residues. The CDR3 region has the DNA TGTGCCACCAGCATTGACAGGGGGCGGCCCCAGCATTTT. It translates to CATSIDRGRPQHF.

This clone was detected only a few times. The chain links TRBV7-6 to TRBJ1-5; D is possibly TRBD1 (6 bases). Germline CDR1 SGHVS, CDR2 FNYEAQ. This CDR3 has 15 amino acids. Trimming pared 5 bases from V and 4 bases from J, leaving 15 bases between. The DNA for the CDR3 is TGTGCCAGCAGCCTCGGGGGGGGCAGGAATCAGCCCCAGCATTTT. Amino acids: CASSLGGGRNQPQHF.

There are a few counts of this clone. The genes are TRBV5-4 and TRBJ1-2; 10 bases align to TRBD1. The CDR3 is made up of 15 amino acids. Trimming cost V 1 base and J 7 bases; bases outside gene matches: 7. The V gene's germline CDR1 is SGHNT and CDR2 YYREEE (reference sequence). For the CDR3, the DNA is TGTGCCAGCAGCTTGTCGCGACAGGGGGCGCTTGGCTACACCTTC. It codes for CASSLSRQGALGYTF.

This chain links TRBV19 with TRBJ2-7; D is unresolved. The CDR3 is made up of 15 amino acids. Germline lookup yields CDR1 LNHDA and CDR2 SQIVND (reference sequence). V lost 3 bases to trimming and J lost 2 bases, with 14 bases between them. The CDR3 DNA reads TGTGCCAGTAGTATCAAGTGGGCCAAAACCTACGAGCAGTACTTC. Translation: CASSIKWAKTYEQYF.

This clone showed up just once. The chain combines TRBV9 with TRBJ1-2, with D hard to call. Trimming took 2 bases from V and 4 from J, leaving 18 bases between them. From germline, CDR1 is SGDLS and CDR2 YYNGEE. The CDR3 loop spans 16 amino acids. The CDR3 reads CASSVTALWSGYGYTF. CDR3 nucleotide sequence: TGTGCCAGCAGCGTTACCGCACTATGGTCGGGCTATGGCTACACCTTC.

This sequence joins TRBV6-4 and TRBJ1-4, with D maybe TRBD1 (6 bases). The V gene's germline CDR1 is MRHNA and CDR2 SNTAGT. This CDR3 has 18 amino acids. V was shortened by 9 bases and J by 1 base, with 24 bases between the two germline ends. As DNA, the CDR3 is TGTGCCAGTACGGGCGGAGACCCAGGGGTGGTAACTAATGAAAAACTGTTTTTT. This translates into CASTGGDPGVVTNEKLFF.

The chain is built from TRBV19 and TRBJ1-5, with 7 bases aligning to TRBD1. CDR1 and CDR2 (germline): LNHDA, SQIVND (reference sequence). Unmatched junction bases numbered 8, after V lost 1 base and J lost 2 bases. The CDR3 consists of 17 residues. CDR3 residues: CASSIGGQRLGNQPQHF. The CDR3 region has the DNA TGTGCCAGTAGTATAGGGGGACAGAGGCTCGGCAATCAGCCCCAGCATTTT.

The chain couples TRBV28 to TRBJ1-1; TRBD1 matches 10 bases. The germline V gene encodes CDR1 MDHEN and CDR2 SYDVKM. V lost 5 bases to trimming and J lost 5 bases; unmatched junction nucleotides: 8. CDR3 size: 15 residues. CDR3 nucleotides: TGTGCCAGCAGTATCCGGACAGGGGGTAGGACTGAAGCTTTCTTT. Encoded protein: CASSIRTGGRTEAFF.

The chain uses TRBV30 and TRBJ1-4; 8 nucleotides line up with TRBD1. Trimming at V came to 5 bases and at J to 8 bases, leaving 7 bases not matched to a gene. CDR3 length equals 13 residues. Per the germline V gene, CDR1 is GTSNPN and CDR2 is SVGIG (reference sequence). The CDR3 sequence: CAWGAGGDEKLFF. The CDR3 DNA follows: TGTGCCTGGGGCGCAGGGGGCGACGAAAAACTGTTTTTT.

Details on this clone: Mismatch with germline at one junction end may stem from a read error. In DNA form, the CDR3 reads TGTGCCAGCAGTTATCAGACTCGCCGGGGAGCTGTTTTT. Translation gives CASSYQTRRGAVF. The chain is built from TRBV6-5 and TRBJ2-2; perhaps TRBD2 as D (5 bases). The CDR3 is 13 amino acids. Germline CDR1 MNHEY, CDR2 SVGAGI.

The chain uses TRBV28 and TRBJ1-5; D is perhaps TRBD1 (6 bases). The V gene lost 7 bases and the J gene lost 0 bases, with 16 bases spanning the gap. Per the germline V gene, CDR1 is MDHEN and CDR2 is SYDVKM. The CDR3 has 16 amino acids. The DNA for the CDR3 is TGTGCCAGCACCTTCGGCGGGGGGCATAGCAATCAGCCCCAGCATTTT. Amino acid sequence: CASTFGGGHSNQPQHF.

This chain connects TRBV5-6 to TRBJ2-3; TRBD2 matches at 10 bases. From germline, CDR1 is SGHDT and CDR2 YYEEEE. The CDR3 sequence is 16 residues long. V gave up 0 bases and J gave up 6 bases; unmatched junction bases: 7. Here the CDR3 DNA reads TGTGCCAGCAGCTTGGGTTCTAGCGGGAGTTTCGATACGCAGTATTTT. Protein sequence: CASSLGSSGSFDTQYF.

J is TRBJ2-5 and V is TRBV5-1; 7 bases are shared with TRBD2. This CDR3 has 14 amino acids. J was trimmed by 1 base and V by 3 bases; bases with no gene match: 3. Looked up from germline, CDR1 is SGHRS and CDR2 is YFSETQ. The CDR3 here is CASSSRGVQETQYF. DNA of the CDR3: TGCGCCAGCAGCTCCCGGGGGGTCCAAGAGACCCAGTACTTC.